The sequence of this TCR beta chain was determined in a study of T cell repertoires in cytomegalovirus infection. Overall study: Public TCR beta signature analysis indicated the presence of both CMV infection and matching HLA type. Findings of the study overall: Identification of carriers of CMV plus the relevant HLA was achieved through cumulative public TCR beta family frequency.

As to this clonotype: Antigen unknown.

V lost 5 bases to trimming and J lost 4 bases; unmatched junction nucleotides: 11. The CDR3 extends over 15 amino acids. TCRdb recomputed calls from the reads with MiXCR, one row per CDR3 protein. In the table there are a few hundred thousand distinct CDR3 sequences, around 15% of which are singletons. The TCR originated in a human donor in good health (CMV status not recorded). Some clones in this sample may be carry-over from other donors' samples. This chain links TRBV12-3 or TRBV12-4 with TRBJ2-7, with TRBD1 identical over 7 bases. The sequencing input was CD8+ T cells from PBMCs. The CDR3 spells CASSPPWTGAYEQYF. The CDR3 nucleotides are TGTGCCAGCAGTCCTCCCTGGACAGGTGCTTACGAGCAGTACTTC.